These 23 T cell receptor beta chains share one sample of origin, sequenced in a study of blood T cell repertoires in COVID-19. Generated by immunoSEQ multiplex PCR, the TCRdb table keeps only in-frame clones and is missing some. This sample has 65,000 to 80,000 clones; about nine tenths occur once, and the top ten carry around 7.9%. Material: peripheral blood. Every receptor here comes from a man aged 50 to 59 with active COVID-19.

The chain recombines TRBV9 with TRBJ1-2; 7 nucleotides agree with TRBD1. Germline assignment: CDR1 SGDLS and CDR2 YYNGEE. J was trimmed by 0 bases and V by 3 bases; bases with no gene match: 5. The CDR3 runs to 15 residues. The CDR3 reads CASSDRQGTNYGYTF. As DNA, the CDR3 is TGTGCCAGCAGCGACAGACAGGGAACTAACTATGGCTACACCTTC.

The rearrangement joins TRBV7-9 to TRBJ2-1; 7 bases match TRBD2. The CDR3 is 17 residues long. The germline CDR1 and CDR2 sequences are SEHNR and FQNEAQ (reference sequence). The V gene end was trimmed by 4 bases and the J gene end by 0 bases; junction bases not matched to a gene: 9. The CDR3 region is CASSYDLSGTSYNEQFF. In DNA, the CDR3 is TGTGCCAGCAGCTACGATTTGAGCGGGACCTCCTACAATGAGCAGTTCTTC.

J is TRBJ2-3 and V is TRBV18, with D possibly TRBD2 on 6 matching bases. Germline lookup yields CDR1 KGHSH and CDR2 LQKENI. Trimming stripped 4 bases from V and 4 bases from J, with 12 bases between. The CDR3 loop spans 14 amino acids. DNA of the CDR3: TGTGCCAGCTCACTCACTAGGGAGGCAGATACGCAGTATTTT. This encodes CASSLTREADTQYF.

The gene calls are TRBV24-1 and TRBJ1-3, with 9 bases matching TRBD1. Per the germline V gene, CDR1 is KGHDR and CDR2 is SFDVKD. J was trimmed by 4 bases and V by 7 bases; bases with no gene match: 7. CDR3 size: 15 residues. CDR3 in DNA: TGTGCCACCAGCCCGGGACAGGGATTCGGAAACACCATATATTTT. It codes for CATSPGQGFGNTIYF.

The rearrangement joins TRBV7-2 to TRBJ2-5; TRBD2 matches at 9 bases. CDR1 and CDR2 (germline): SGHTA, FQGNSA. The J segment lost 4 bases and the V segment lost 4 bases, leaving 7 bases of the junction unmatched. The CDR3 totals 15 residues. The CDR3 loop is CASSSRRREGETQYF. As DNA, the CDR3 is TGTGCCAGCAGCTCCCGGCGGCGGGAGGGAGAGACCCAGTACTTC.

The V call is TRBV7-3, the J call TRBJ2-1; 13 positions match TRBD2. V lost 4 bases and J lost 10; bases outside the gene matches: 7. Germline V gene sequence: CDR1 SGHTA, CDR2 FQGTGA. The CDR3 runs 15 residues. CDR3 sequence: CASSSGTSGAGEQFF. CDR3 in DNA: TGTGCCAGCAGCTCCGGGACTAGCGGGGCCGGCGAGCAGTTCTTC.

The CDR3 DNA reads as TGTGCCAGCAGCTTATGGGTAGCGGGAGCCTCTGGGGAGCTGTTTTTT. This gives the protein CASSLWVAGASGELFF. The chain has TRBV7-2 and TRBJ2-2; TRBD2 aligns across 9 bases. Germline assignment: CDR1 SGHTA and CDR2 FQGNSA. After removal of 2 bases from V and 8 bases from J, the junction contained 9 bases not matched to a gene. CDR3 length equals 16 residues.

The V call is TRBV5-1, the J call TRBJ2-5; D remains unclear. The V end was cut by 1 base, the J end by 3 bases, with 10 bases between. Germline-derived CDR1 and CDR2 are SGHRS and YFSETQ. The length of the CDR3 is 14 residues. The CDR3 nucleotides are TGCGCCAGCAGCTTGATGTCGGGTGAAGAGACCCAGTACTTC. Translating it yields CASSLMSGEETQYF.

This clone was observed once. CDR3 sequence: CASSDGTADYGYTF. In DNA, the CDR3 is TGTGCCAGCAGTGACGGGACAGCAGACTATGGCTACACCTTC. The rearrangement joins TRBV6-4 to TRBJ1-2, with 7 bases lining up with TRBD1. V trimming: 2 bases; J trimming: 3 bases; junction bases outside the gene matches: 3. Germline V lookup: CDR1 MRHNA, CDR2 SNTAGT. This CDR3 is built from 14 residues.

On this clone itself: At one boundary the junction diverges from the germline segment, which might be a read error. V usage is TRBV7-7 and J usage is TRBJ2-1, with 10 bases fitting TRBD1. This CDR3 is built from 17 residues. Germline loops: CDR1 SSHAT, CDR2 FNYEAQ (reference sequence). CDR3 region: CASSFRTGTGAYNEQFF. The CDR3 DNA reads TGTGCTAGCAGCTTCCGCACCGGGACAGGGGCCTACAATGAGCAGTTCTTC. Full variable domain (outside the CDR3, taken from reference TRBV7-7 and TRBJ2-1): GAGVSQSPRYKVTKRGQDVTLRCDPISSHATLYWYQQALGQGPEFLTYFNYEAQPDKSGLPSDRFSAERPEGSISTLTIQRTEQRDSAMYRCASSFRTGTGAYNEQFFGPGTRLTVL.

The table lists this clone with a few counts. The rearrangement links TRBV4-1 to TRBJ2-7; 8 bases align to TRBD2. With V trimmed by 2 bases and J by 2 bases, 2 bases remained unmatched. Germline V gene lookup returns CDR1 MGHRA and CDR2 YSYEKL. CDR3 length: 14 amino acids. CDR3: CASSQLAGTYEQYF. The DNA of the CDR3 is TGCGCCAGCAGCCAATTAGCGGGAACCTACGAGCAGTACTTC.

This chain uses TRBV7-9 with TRBJ2-1; 10 positions match TRBD2. V gave up 1 base and J gave up 4 bases; unmatched junction bases: 10. The germline CDR1 and CDR2 sequences are SEHNR and FQNEAQ (reference sequence). The CDR3 extends over 18 amino acids. The CDR3 DNA follows: TGTGCCAGCAGCTTAGGGGCTAGCGGGGGCTACAATTACAATGAGCAGTTCTTC. Its protein is CASSLGASGGYNYNEQFF.

This sequence joins TRBV4-2 and TRBJ1-3; D unclear. V gave up 0 bases and J gave up 2 bases, with 14 bases separating them. The CDR3 has 17 amino acids. The V gene's germline CDR1 is LGHNA and CDR2 YNFKEQ. The CDR3 DNA follows: TGTGCCAGCAGCCAAGAATCGAGGGAGAGACCTGGAAACACCATATATTTT. Its protein is CASSQESRERPGNTIYF.

The chain carries TRBV7-2 and TRBJ2-1; a possible D gene is TRBD2 (6 bases). Trimming pared 3 bases from V and 7 bases from J, leaving 19 bases between. Looked up from germline, CDR1 is SGHTA and CDR2 is FQGNSA. The CDR3 extends over 16 amino acids. The CDR3 protein is CASSLVAGLSGNEQFF. The CDR3 nucleotides are TGTGCCAGCAGCTTGGTCGCGGGGTTGAGTGGAAATGAGCAGTTCTTC. Full variable domain (missing parts from reference TRBV7-2 and TRBJ2-1): GAGVSQSPSNKVTEKGKDVELRCDPISGHTALYWYRQSLGQGLEFLIYFQGNSAPDKSGLPSDRFSAERTGGSVSTLTIQRTQQEDSAVYLCASSLVAGLSGNEQFFGPGTRLTVL.

The J gene is TRBJ2-3, the V gene TRBV5-1; TRBD2 aligns across 11 bases. The V gene end was trimmed by 0 bases and the J gene end by 3 bases; junction bases not matched to a gene: 3. Germline values: CDR1 SGHRS, CDR2 YFSETQ. This CDR3 spans 16 amino acids. The CDR3 bases are TGCGCCAGCAGCTTGGGTAGCGGGAGGGCTACAGATACGCAGTATTTT. Its protein is CASSLGSGRATDTQYF. The full variable domain, completed using reference TRBV5-1 and TRBJ2-3, is KAGVTQTPRYLIKTRGQQVTLSCSPISGHRSVSWYQQTPGQGLQFLFEYFSETQRNKGNFPGRFSGRQFSNSRSEMNVSTLELGDSALYLCASSLGSGRATDTQYFGPGTRLTVL.

The chain is built from TRBV6-2 or TRBV6-3 and TRBJ1-5; TRBD1 aligns across 11 bases. Losses at the gene ends were 4 bases for V and 4 bases for J; bases not matched to a gene: 6. The CDR3 consists of 16 residues. The germline gives CDR1 MNHEY, CDR2 SVGEGT. The CDR3 nucleotides are TGTGCCAGCAGTTGGAGGACAGGGGGCTCTAATCAGCCCCAGCATTTT. Encoded protein: CASSWRTGGSNQPQHF.

The sample holds a few counts of this clone. The chain couples TRBV19 to TRBJ1-5; D gene unclear. V lost 2 bases, J lost 1 base, and 9 bases lay in between. CDR3 length: 15 residues. Germline V gives CDR1 LNHDA, CDR2 SQIVND (reference sequence). This CDR3 reads CASSIWAQSNQPQHF. The CDR3 DNA reads TGTGCCAGTAGTATATGGGCACAAAGCAATCAGCCCCAGCATTTT.

This clone has just one count. This chain links TRBV30 with TRBJ2-3; 10 nucleotides agree with TRBD2. V lost 4 bases to trimming and J lost 4 bases; unmatched junction nucleotides: 5. The CDR3 length is 14 residues. Germline V gene data show CDR1 as GTSNPN and CDR2 as SVGIG (reference sequence). In DNA, the CDR3 is TGTGCCTGGAAAATAGCGGGGGGATCAGATACGCAGTATTTT. Its protein product is CAWKIAGGSDTQYF.

The V gene is TRBV30, the J gene TRBJ2-2, with 8 bases fitting TRBD2. CDR3 length equals 15 residues. Germline CDR1 and CDR2: GTSNPN and SVGIG (reference sequence). V shed 5 bases, J shed 0 bases, and the junction held 5 bases outside the gene matches. The CDR3 nucleotides read TGTGCCTGGGCCTACGGGGGGGCGAACACCGGGGAGCTGTTTTTT. Protein sequence: CAWAYGGANTGELFF.

CDR3 bases: TGTGCCAGTAGTTTCCAGGGACATCTATACGAGCAGTACTTC. As protein: CASSFQGHLYEQYF. The chain is built from TRBV19 and TRBJ2-7; maybe TRBD1 (6 bases). The CDR3 totals 14 residues. With 5 bases removed from V and 4 bases from J, the gap between germline ends came to 15 bases. CDR1 and CDR2 (germline): LNHDA, SQIVND (reference sequence).

The genes are TRBV7-8 and TRBJ2-6; 8 bases line up with TRBD1. This CDR3 contains 18 residues. Losses at the gene ends were 3 bases for V and 0 bases for J; bases not matched to a gene: 7. Germline CDR1 SGHVS, CDR2 FQNEAQ. CDR3 in amino acids: CASSFPGQDFSGANVLTF. The CDR3 DNA reads as TGTGCCAGCAGCTTTCCGGGACAGGACTTCTCTGGGGCCAACGTCCTGACTTTC.

The chain has TRBV3-1 (or the pseudogene TRBV3-2) and TRBJ2-5; TRBD2 might be the D (6 bases). The CDR3 runs 16 residues. The germline V gene encodes CDR1 LGHDT and CDR2 YNNKEL (reference sequence). The V end was cut by 1 base, the J end by 1 base, with 13 bases between. This CDR3 reads CASSQVPGLGQETQYF. The CDR3 DNA reads as TGTGCCAGCAGCCAAGTTCCGGGACTTGGCCAAGAGACCCAGTACTTC.

The chain joins TRBV15 to TRBJ2-7, with D possibly being TRBD2 (6 bases). V gave up 5 bases and J gave up 0 bases, with 8 bases separating them. CDR1 LNHNV and CDR2 YYDKDF come from the germline V gene (reference sequence). This CDR3 is 13 amino acids long. This CDR3 is CATSWEASYEQYF. CDR3 nucleotides: TGTGCCACCAGCTGGGAGGCCTCCTACGAGCAGTACTTC.